This T cell receptor beta chain was sequenced during a study of chemoradiotherapy in HPV16-positive cancers. Method: immunoSEQ multiplex PCR; TCRdb's copy keeps in-frame clones and lacks some. The sample consists of roughly 20,000 clones, about four fifths of them appearing once. V shed 0 bases and J 10 bases; nucleotides not matched to a gene: 5. This CDR3 spans 15 amino acids. Germline loops: CDR1 MDHEN, CDR2 SYDVKM. The specimen was blood, collected from a patient who underwent chemoradiotherapy. This TCR was recovered from a human donor with HPV-associated anogenital cancer. This chain uses TRBV28 with TRBJ1-4; 10 positions match TRBD1. The CDR3 nucleotides read TGTGCCAGCAGTTTATGGGAGACAGGGGGCGGAAAACTGTTTTTT. This sequence encodes CASSLWETGGGKLFF.